Listed below are T cell receptor beta chains from one sample, sequenced in a study of cytomegalovirus exposure and HLA in healthy donors. Sequenced by immunoSEQ multiplex PCR; TCRdb stores in-frame clones only, minus some. In the table there are roughly 190,000 clones, roughly four fifths of which are singletons. The sequenced sample was PBMCs. The source is a woman in her 30s in good health and CMV-seropositive. CDR3s include the opening cysteine and the closing phenylalanine or tryptophan. The D gene is left open where the match is weak. Size tells how often a clone was seen (once, few, many) or the class of an expanded clone, and some rows leave it out.

clone_size j_call d_call v_call cdr3_aa cdr3_nt
NA TRBJ1-1 NA TRBV5-1 CASSLSTASNTEAFF TGCGCCAGCAGCCTGTCGACAGCCTCGAACACTGAAGCTTTCTTT
NA TRBJ1-3 NA TRBV11-2 CASGGGWNSGNTIYF TGTGCCAGCGGGGGGGGGTGGAACTCTGGAAACACCATATATTTT
NA TRBJ1-5 NA TRBV19 CASSSQFSNQPQHF TGTGCCAGTAGCTCACAGTTTAGCAATCAGCCCCAGCATTTT
NA TRBJ2-7 TRBD1 TRBV5-1 CASARTGWDEQYF TGCGCCAGCGCACGGACAGGATGGGACGAGCAGTACTTC
NA TRBJ2-1 NA TRBV5-6 CASSLDAGAYNEQFF TGTGCCAGCAGCTTGGATGCGGGGGCTTACAATGAGCAGTTCTTC
NA TRBJ2-7 TRBD1 TRBV28 CASSFILGQGAGNEQYF TGTGCCAGCAGTTTCATTTTGGGACAGGGGGCGGGCAACGAGCAGTACTTC
NA TRBJ2-7 TRBD2 TRBV10-3 CAISESLAGGMGEQYF TGTGCCATCAGTGAGTCACTAGCGGGAGGGATGGGGGAGCAGTACTTC
once TRBJ2-1 NA TRBV27 CASSPYFPSYNERFF TGTGCCAGCAGTCCCTACTTCCCCTCCTACAATGAGCGGTTCTTC
NA TRBJ1-2 TRBD1 TRBV29-1 CSASLGTVYGYTF TGCAGCGCCAGCCTAGGGACAGTCTATGGCTACACCTTC
NA TRBJ1-1 NA TRBV2 CASRRRDTGAEAFF TGTGCCAGCAGGAGAAGGGACACCGGAGCTGAAGCTTTCTTT
NA TRBJ1-4 NA TRBV7-9 CSSSLGVWGQINEKLFF TGTTCCAGCAGCTTAGGGGTTTGGGGACAAATTAATGAAAAACTGTTTTTT
NA TRBJ2-7 TRBD1 TRBV2 CATTSGTGIYEQYF TGTGCCACAACCTCCGGGACAGGGATCTACGAGCAGTACTTC
NA TRBJ1-1 NA TRBV5-1 CASSLDGWGELVNTEAFF TGCGCCAGCAGCTTGGACGGCTGGGGGGAATTGGTGAACACTGAAGCTTTCTTT
few TRBJ2-1 TRBD1 TRBV11-3 CASSVSNAAGQDPYNEQFF TGTGCCAGCAGCGTATCAAACGCTGCGGGACAGGACCCCTACAATGAGCAGTTCTTC
NA TRBJ1-6 NA TRBV6-5 CASSYGRGNSPLHF TGTGCCAGCAGTTACGGCAGGGGCAATTCACCCCTCCACTTT
NA TRBJ2-7 NA TRBV28 CASRIGGDSYEQYF TGTGCCAGCAGAATTGGCGGGGATTCCTACGAGCAGTACTTC
NA TRBJ2-7 NA TRBV7-9 CSSSRQGYEQYF TGTTCCAGCAGCCGTCAGGGGTACGAGCAGTACTTC
few TRBJ2-7 NA TRBV28 CASSGQTYEQYF TGTGCCAGCAGCGGACAGACCTACGAGCAGTACTTC
NA TRBJ1-1 NA TRBV5-6 CASSRTAGGTEAFF TGTGCCAGCAGCCGGACGGCGGGAGGAACTGAAGCTTTCTTT
NA TRBJ2-2 NA TRBV5-4 CASSFGQNTGELFF TGTGCCAGCAGCTTTGGGCAGAACACCGGGGAGCTGTTTTTT
NA TRBJ2-7 NA TRBV20-1 CRATYEQYF TGCAGGGCCACCTACGAGCAGTACTTC
NA TRBJ2-1 TRBD2 TRBV10-3 CAISDPTSGVNEQFF TGTGCCATCAGTGACCCGACTAGCGGAGTGAATGAGCAGTTCTTC
NA TRBJ2-7 TRBD2 TRBV7-9 CASSFKTSGNEQYF TGTGCCAGCAGCTTTAAGACTAGCGGGAACGAGCAGTACTTC
NA TRBJ1-1 NA TRBV9 CASSAPGQGHTEAFF TGTGCCAGCAGCGCCCCCGGGCAGGGCCACACTGAAGCTTTCTTT
NA TRBJ2-7 TRBD2 TRBV28 CASVSSGSQEQYF TGTGCCAGCGTTTCTAGCGGGAGTCAGGAGCAGTACTTC
NA TRBJ2-3 TRBD2 TRBV5-4 CASSSKLAGGTDTQYF TGTGCCAGCAGCTCTAAGTTAGCGGGGGGGACAGATACGCAGTATTTT
NA TRBJ1-2 NA TRBV19 CASSIRTEGNYGYTF TGTGCCAGTAGTATAAGGACGGAGGGCAACTATGGCTACACCTTC
NA TRBJ2-7 NA TRBV5-4 CASSASGRSSYEQYF TGTGCCAGCAGCGCGAGCGGCAGGAGCTCCTACGAGCAGTACTTC
NA TRBJ2-6 NA TRBV19 CASSFELSGANVLTF TGTGCCAGTAGTTTTGAACTCTCTGGGGCCAACGTCCTGACTTTC
NA TRBJ2-1 TRBD1 TRBV10-2 CASSESSQGDDEQFF TGCGCCAGCAGTGAGTCGTCGCAGGGGGACGATGAGCAGTTCTTC
NA TRBJ2-2 NA TRBV11-1 CASSLWRGNTGELFF TGTGCCAGCAGCTTATGGAGGGGGAACACCGGGGAGCTGTTTTTT
NA TRBJ2-6 TRBD2 TRBV5-1 CASSLGTSGRFSSSGANVLTF TGCGCCAGCAGCTTGGGGACTAGCGGGAGATTTTCGAGCTCTGGGGCCAACGTCCTGACTTTC
NA TRBJ1-2 TRBD1 TRBV19 CASSAPTGSPYGYTF TGTGCCAGTAGTGCCCCGACAGGGAGCCCCTATGGCTACACCTTC